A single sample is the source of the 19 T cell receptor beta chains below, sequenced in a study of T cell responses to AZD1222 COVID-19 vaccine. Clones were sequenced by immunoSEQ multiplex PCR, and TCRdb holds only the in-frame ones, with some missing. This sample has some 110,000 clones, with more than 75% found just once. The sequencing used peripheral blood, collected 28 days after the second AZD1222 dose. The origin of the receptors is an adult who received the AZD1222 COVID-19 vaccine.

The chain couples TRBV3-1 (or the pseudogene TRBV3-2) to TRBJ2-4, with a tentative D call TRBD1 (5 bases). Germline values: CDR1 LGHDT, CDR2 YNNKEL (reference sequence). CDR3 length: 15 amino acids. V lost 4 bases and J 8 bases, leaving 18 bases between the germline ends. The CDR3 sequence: CASSLWGPRADIQYF. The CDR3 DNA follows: TGTGCCAGCAGCCTTTGGGGCCCCCGGGCGGACATTCAGTACTTC.

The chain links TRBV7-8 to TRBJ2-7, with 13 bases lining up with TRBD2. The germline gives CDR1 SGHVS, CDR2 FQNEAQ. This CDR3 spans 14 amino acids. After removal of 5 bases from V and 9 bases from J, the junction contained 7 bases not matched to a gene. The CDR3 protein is CASSPGLAGVRQYF. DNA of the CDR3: TGTGCCAGCAGCCCAGGACTAGCGGGAGTAAGGCAGTACTTC.

CDR3 coding DNA: TGTGCCAGCAGTGAATCTGGGGGGCTAGGCACTGAAGCTTTCTTT. Its protein product is CASSESGGLGTEAFF. V and J are TRBV25-1 and TRBJ1-1; D perhaps matches TRBD1 (6 bases). The CDR3 is made up of 15 amino acids. Trimming stripped 1 base from V and 4 bases from J, with 13 bases between. Germline V CDR1 and CDR2: MGHDK, SYGVNS.

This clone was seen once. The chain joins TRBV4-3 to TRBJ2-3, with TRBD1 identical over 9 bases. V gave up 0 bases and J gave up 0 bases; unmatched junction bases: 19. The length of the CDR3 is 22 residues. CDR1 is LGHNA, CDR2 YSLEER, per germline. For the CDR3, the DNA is TGCGCCAGCAGCCAAGATGGGACAGGGAAAGGGTTTGAGTGGTCTAGCACAGATACGCAGTATTTT. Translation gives CASSQDGTGKGFEWSSTDTQYF.

CDR3 DNA sequence: TGTGCCAGCAGCGTAGGGCGGGGGCTAGCGGGAGGAGGGTCCTACGAGCAGTACTTC. This gives the protein CASSVGRGLAGGGSYEQYF. V gene TRBV9 combines with J gene TRBJ2-7; 11 bases match TRBD2. Germline V gene lookup returns CDR1 SGDLS and CDR2 YYNGEE. V lost 0 bases to trimming and J lost 1 base; unmatched junction nucleotides: 12. The CDR3 sequence is 19 residues long.

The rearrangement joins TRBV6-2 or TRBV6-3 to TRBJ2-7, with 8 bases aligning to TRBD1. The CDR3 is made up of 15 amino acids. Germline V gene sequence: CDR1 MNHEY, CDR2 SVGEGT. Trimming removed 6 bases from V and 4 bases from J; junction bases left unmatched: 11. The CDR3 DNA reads TGTGCCAGCAGCCCGGGACAGGTTGGATCATACGAGCAGTACTTC. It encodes CASSPGQVGSYEQYF.

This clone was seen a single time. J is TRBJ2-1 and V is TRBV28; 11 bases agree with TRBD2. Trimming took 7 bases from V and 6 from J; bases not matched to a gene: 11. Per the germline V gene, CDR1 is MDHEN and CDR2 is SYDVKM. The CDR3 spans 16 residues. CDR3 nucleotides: TGTGCCAGCAAGGGGGGCGGACTAGCGGGTGGCAATGAGCAGTTCTTC. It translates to CASKGGGLAGGNEQFF.

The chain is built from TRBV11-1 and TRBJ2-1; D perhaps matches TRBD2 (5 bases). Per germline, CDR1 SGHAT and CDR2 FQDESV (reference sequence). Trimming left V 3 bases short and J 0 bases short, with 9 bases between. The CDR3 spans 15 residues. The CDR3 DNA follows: TGTGCCAGCAGCTTGGTTGGGAGCTCCTACAATGAGCAGTTCTTC. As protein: CASSLVGSSYNEQFF.

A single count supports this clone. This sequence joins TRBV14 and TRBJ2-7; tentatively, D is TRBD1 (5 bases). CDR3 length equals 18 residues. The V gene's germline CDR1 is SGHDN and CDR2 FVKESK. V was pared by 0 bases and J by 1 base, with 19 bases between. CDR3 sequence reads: CASSQELHGATSSYEQYF. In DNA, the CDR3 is TGTGCCAGCAGCCAAGAGTTGCATGGGGCAACCTCATCCTACGAGCAGTACTTC.

As DNA, the CDR3 is TGTGCCAGCTCCTACGAGCAGTACTTC. Amino acid sequence: CASSYEQYF. The genes are TRBV5-8 and TRBJ2-7, with no clear D. CDR1 is SGHTS and CDR2 is YDEGEE in the germline V gene. This CDR3 comprises 9 residues. Deletions cut 7 bases from V and 1 base from J, with 0 bases between.

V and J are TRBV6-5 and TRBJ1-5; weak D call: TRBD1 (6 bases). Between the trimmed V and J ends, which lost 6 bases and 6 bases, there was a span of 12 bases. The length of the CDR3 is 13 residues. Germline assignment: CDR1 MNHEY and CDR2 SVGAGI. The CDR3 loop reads CASSLRGIQPQHF. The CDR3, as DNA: TGTGCCAGCAGCCTAAGGGGGATTCAGCCCCAGCATTTT.

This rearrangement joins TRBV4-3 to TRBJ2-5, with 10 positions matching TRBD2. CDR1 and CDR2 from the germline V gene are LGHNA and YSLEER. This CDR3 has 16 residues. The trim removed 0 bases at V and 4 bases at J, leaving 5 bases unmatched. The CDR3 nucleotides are TGCGCCAGCAGCCAAGAGCCAGCGGGAGGGTTAGAGACCCAGTACTTC. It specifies CASSQEPAGGLETQYF.

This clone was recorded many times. DNA for the CDR3: TGCGCCAGCAGCCAAGACGGTGACGGCTACACCTTC. This gives the protein CASSQDGDGYTF. This sequence joins TRBV4-1 and TRBJ1-2; no clear D gene. Germline CDR1 MGHRA, CDR2 YSYEKL. The CDR3 is 12 residues long. The V gene lost 0 bases and the J gene lost 8 bases, with 7 bases spanning the gap.

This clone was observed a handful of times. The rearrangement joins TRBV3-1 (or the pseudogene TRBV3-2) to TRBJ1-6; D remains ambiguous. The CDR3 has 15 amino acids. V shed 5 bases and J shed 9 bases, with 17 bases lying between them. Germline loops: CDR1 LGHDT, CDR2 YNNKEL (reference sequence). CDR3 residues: CASSTVESTSSPLHF. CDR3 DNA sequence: TGTGCCAGCAGCACTGTCGAATCGACAAGTTCACCCCTCCACTTT.

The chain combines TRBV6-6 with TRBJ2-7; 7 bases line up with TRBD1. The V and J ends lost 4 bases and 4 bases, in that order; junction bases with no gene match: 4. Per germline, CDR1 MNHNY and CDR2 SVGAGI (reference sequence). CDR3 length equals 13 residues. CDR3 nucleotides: TGTGCCAGCAGTTCAGACAGGGCGTACGAGCAGTACTTC. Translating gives CASSSDRAYEQYF.

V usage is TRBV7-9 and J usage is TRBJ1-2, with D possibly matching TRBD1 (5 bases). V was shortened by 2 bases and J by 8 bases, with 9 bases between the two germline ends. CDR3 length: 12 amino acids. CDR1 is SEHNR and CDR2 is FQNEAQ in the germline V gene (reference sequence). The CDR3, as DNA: TGTGCCAGCAGCTTATACAGGTCCGGCTACACCTTC. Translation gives CASSLYRSGYTF.

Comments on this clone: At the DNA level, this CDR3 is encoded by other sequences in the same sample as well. The DNA for the CDR3 is TGTGCCAGCAGTTTGGGGGGGTCTGGAAACACCATATATTTT. Residues: CASSLGGSGNTIYF. The chain is built from TRBV28 and TRBJ1-3; TRBD1 is a possible D gene (5 bases). The V and J ends lost 3 bases and 1 base respectively, with 7 bases between them. The germline V gene has CDR1 MDHEN and CDR2 SYDVKM. This CDR3 is 14 amino acids long.

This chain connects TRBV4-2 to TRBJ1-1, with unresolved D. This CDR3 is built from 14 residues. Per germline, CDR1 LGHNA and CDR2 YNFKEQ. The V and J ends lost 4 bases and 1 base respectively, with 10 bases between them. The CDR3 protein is CASSPSFGNTEAFF. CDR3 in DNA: TGTGCCAGCAGCCCAAGTTTCGGGAACACTGAAGCTTTCTTT.

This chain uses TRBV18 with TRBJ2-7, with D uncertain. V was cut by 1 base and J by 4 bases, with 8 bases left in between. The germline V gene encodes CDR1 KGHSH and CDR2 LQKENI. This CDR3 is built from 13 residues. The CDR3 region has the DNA TGTGCCAGCTCACCACAGACGATGTACGAGCAGTACTTC. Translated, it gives CASSPQTMYEQYF. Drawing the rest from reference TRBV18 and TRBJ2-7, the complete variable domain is NAGVMQNPRHLVRRRGQEARLRCSPMKGHSHVYWYRQLPEEGLKFMVYLQKENIIDESGMPKERFSAEFPKEGPSILRIQQVVRGDSAAYFCASSPQTMYEQYFGPGTRLTVT.